This T cell receptor (beta chain) appears in the sequencing data of a study of vaccination and CD4 T cells after COVID-19. Looking at the study overall: Everyone enrolled got two doses of BNT162b2 or mRNA-1273 vaccine. Overlapping SARS-CoV-2, HCoV-NL63, HCoV-OC43 and HCoV-229E spike peptides were used to stimulate cells. Study-level findings and limits: Among those convalescent, a median about 85% of reactive clones emerged solely post-vaccination.

Germline V gene sequence: CDR1 MNHEY, CDR2 SVGEGT. Trimming took 5 bases from V and 2 from J; bases not matched to a gene: 9. The CDR3 runs 17 residues. As for this clonotype: The antigen remains unidentified.

Treatment denoted: roughly 10-day PBMC culture with coronavirus spike peptide pools or control peptides (ViraFEST assay). Convalescent patients tested SARS-CoV-2 PCR positive from March to December 2020, before Alpha, Beta and Delta emerged. The study sequenced cultured CD4+ T cell DNA using the Oncomine TCR Beta short-read assay. From the PCR reads, TCRdb called clonotypes with MiXCR, one entry per CDR3 protein. The table lists 14,000 or so distinct CDR3 sequences, 45% to 70% of them singletons, with about a sixth in the top ten. This receptor was taken from a human donor who had recovered from COVID-19. V gene TRBV6-2 or TRBV6-3 combines with J gene TRBJ1-2; 12 bases line up with TRBD1. The sequencing sample was made of CD4+ T cells from blood, cultured in vitro. DNA for the CDR3: TGTGCCAGCAGTCGGGGACAGGGGGCAACACCCAACTATGGCTACACCTTC. This gives the protein CASSRGQGATPNYGYTF.